This T cell receptor beta chain came from a study of PD-1 blockade in classical Hodgkin lymphoma. The study's findings and limits: Baseline TCR diversity was reportedly lower in newly diagnosed patients than healthy donors. Baseline diversity was lower in partial responders and progressors than complete responders. Nothing has yet pinned down what causes the repertoire differences, possibly disease activity or prior therapy.

The CDR3 consists of 14 residues. Germline-derived CDR1 and CDR2 are SGHRS and YFSETQ. Trimming removed 2 bases from V and 4 bases from J, with 10 bases in between. Regarding time point: cycle 4 day 1 (C4D1), after five to seven weeks of nivolumab. All the patients suffered relapse after autologous stem cell transplantation, and brentuximab vedotin exposure differed. Negative selection with magnets was how CD8+ T cells were isolated from the thawed PBMCs. Measured with immunoSEQ multiplex PCR; TCRdb has only the in-frame clones, and not every one. The sample holds approximately 7,300 clones, 65% to 85% seen once. Of note for this clone: Its antigen is unknown.

The chain joins TRBV5-1 to TRBJ1-5; D gene unclear. This specimen was CD8+ T cells from blood, taken before the fourth cycle of nivolumab. This TCR was sampled from a human donor with classical Hodgkin lymphoma. The CDR3 region is CASSFLSGNQPQHF. The CDR3 nucleotides read TGCGCCAGCAGCTTCCTCAGCGGAAATCAGCCCCAGCATTTT.